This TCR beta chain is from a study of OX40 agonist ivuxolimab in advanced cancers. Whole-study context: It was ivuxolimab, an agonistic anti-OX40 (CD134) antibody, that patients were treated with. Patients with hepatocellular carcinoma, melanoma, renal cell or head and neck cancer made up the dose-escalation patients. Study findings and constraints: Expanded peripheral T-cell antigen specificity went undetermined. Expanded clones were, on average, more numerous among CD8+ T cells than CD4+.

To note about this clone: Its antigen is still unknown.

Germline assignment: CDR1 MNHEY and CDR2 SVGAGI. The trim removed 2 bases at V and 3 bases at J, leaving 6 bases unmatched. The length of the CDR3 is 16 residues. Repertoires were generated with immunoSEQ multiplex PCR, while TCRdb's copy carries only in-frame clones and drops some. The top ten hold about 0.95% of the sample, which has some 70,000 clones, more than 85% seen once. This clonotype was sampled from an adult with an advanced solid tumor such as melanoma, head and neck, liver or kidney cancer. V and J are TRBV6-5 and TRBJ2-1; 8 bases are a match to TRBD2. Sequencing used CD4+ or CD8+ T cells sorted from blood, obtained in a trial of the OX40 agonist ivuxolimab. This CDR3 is CASSYLSGGNYNEQFF. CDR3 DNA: TGTGCCAGCAGTTACCTAAGCGGGGGAAACTACAATGAGCAGTTCTTC.